This T cell receptor (beta chain) was sequenced during a study of TIL therapy for anti-PD-1-resistant metastatic lung cancer. Notes on the study in general: TIL clonotype persistence in blood showed no apparent association with response.

Trimming removed 3 bases from V and 5 bases from J; junction bases left unmatched: 4. CDR1 is KGHSH and CDR2 is LQKENI in the germline V gene. The length of the CDR3 is 14 residues. Time point noted: pre-treatment sample, taken before nivolumab and TIL therapy. The immunoSEQ assay was v3. Libraries were sequenced to around 2 million read pairs (survey) or 5-6 million (deep). Assay used: immunoSEQ multiplex PCR; TCRdb lists only in-frame clones, some missing. The sample carries more than 45,000 clones, around 86% recorded once. About this clone itself: What it binds is unknown.

The sequence was obtained from a person aged 25 to 79 with non-small cell lung cancer. The sample consisted of blood, taken at baseline. The rearrangement joins TRBV18 to TRBJ2-1; TRBD2 aligns across 7 bases. The CDR3 region is CASSPAGADNEQFF. The CDR3 DNA sequence: TGTGCCAGCTCACCGGCGGGAGCGGACAATGAGCAGTTCTTC.